This T cell receptor beta chain was documented in a study of immune evolution from preneoplasia to lung adenocarcinoma. Germline V gives CDR1 SEHNR, CDR2 FQNEAQ (reference sequence). Trimming stripped 5 bases from V and 5 bases from J, with 10 bases between. This CDR3 has 13 amino acids. Using immunoSEQ multiplex PCR, the repertoire was profiled, and TCRdb retains in-frame clones only, with some absent. The table lists 6,500 to 10,000 clones, approximately 80% of them singletons, with 2% to 2.5% in the top ten. The rearrangement joins TRBV7-9 to TRBJ1-5; D possibly corresponds to TRBD1 (5 bases). This clonotype originated in a person aged 50-75 years with lung adenocarcinoma. The sample comprised FFPE invasive lung adenocarcinoma tissue. The CDR3 spells CASSGGGDQPQHF. The CDR3 nucleotides are TGTGCCAGCAGCGGCGGGGGGGATCAGCCCCAGCATTTT.